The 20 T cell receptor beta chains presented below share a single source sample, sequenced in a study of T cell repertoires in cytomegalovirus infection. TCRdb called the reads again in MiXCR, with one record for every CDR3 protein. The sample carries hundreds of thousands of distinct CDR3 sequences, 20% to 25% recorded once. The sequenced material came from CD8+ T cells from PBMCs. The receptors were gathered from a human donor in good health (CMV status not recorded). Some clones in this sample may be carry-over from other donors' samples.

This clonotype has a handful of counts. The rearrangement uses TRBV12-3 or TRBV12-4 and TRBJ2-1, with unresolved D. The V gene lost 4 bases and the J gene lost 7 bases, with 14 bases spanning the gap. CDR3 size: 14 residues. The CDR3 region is CASSSRPRRNEQFF. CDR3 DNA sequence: TGTGCCAGCAGTTCTCGACCCCGAAGGAATGAGCAGTTCTTC.

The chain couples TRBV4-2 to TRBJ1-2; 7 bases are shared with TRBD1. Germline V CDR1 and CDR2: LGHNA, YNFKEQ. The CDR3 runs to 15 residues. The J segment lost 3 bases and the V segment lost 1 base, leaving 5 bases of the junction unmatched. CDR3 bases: TGTGCCAGCAGCCAAGGGGGTGACAGGGACTATGGCTACACCTTC. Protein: CASSQGGDRDYGYTF.

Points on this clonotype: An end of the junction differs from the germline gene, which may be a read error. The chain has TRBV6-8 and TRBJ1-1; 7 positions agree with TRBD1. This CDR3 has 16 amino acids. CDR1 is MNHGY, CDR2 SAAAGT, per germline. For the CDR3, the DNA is TGTGCCAGCAGTTACTCGGGACAGAAGGTCGGTACTGAACCTTTCTTT. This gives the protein CASSYSGQKVGTEPFF.

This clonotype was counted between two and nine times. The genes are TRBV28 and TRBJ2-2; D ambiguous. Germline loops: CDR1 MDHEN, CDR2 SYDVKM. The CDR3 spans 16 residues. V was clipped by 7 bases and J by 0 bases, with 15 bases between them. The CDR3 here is CASTLPGRPNTGELFF. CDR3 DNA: TGTGCCAGCACCCTACCGGGCCGCCCGAACACCGGGGAGCTGTTTTTT. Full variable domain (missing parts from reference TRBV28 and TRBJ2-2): DVKVTQSSRYLVKRTGEKVFLECVQDMDHENMFWYRQDPGLGLRLIYFSYDVKMKEKGDIPEGYSVSREKKERFSLILESASTNQTSMYLCASTLPGRPNTGELFFGEGSRLTVL.

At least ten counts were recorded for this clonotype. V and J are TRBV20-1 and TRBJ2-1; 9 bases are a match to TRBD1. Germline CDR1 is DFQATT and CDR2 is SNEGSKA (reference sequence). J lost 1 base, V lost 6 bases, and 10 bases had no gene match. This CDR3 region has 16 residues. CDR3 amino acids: CSAGSPGQGSYNEQFF. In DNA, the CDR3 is TGCAGTGCCGGTAGTCCGGGACAGGGTTCCTACAATGAGCAGTTCTTC.

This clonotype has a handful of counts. CDR3 loop: CASSSLTGVRTEAFF. The CDR3 DNA is TGTGCCAGCAGCTCGCTCACAGGGGTGAGGACTGAAGCTTTCTTT. The chain uses TRBV7-8 and TRBJ1-1, with 7 bases matching TRBD1. The V and J ends lost 4 bases and 5 bases, in that order; junction bases with no gene match: 10. The CDR3 totals 15 residues. The germline CDR1 and CDR2 sequences are SGHVS and FQNEAQ.

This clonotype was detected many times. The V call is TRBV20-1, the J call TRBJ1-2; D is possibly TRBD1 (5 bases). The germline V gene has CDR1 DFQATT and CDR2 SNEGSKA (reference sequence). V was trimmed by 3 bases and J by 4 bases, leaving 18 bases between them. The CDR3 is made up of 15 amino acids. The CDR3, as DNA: TGCAGTGCTAGGTCCGGGACCCAACCCTTCTATGGCTACACCTTC. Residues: CSARSGTQPFYGYTF.

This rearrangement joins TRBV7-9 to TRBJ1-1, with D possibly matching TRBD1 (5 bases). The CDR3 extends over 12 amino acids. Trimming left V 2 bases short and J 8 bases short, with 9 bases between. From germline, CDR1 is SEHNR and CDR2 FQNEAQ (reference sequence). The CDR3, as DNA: TGTGCCAGCAGCTTATATGGGGGAGAAGCTTTCTTT. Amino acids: CASSLYGGEAFF.

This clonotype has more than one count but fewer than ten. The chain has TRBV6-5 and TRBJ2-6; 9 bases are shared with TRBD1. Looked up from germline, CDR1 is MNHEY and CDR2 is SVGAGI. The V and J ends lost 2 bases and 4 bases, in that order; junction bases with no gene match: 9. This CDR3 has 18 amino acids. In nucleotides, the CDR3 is TGTGCCAGCAGTTACCCGGGACAGGGAGGTCCGGGGGCCAACGTCCTGACTTTC. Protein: CASSYPGQGGPGANVLTF.

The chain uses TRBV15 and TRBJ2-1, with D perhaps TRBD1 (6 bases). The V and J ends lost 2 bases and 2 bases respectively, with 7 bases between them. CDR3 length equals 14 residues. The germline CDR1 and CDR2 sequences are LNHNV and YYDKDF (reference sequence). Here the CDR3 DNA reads TGTGCCACCAGCAGACAGGGGACCTACAATGAGCAGTTCTTC. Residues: CATSRQGTYNEQFF. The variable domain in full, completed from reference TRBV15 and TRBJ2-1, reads DAMVIQNPRYQVTQFGKPVTLSCSQTLNHNVMYWYQQKSSQAPKLLFHYYDKDFNNEADTPDNFQSRRPNTSFCFLDIRSPGLGDTAMYLCATSRQGTYNEQFFGPGTRLTVL.

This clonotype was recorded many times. The CDR3: CAAKTPGQGYNEQFF. CDR3 DNA sequence: TGTGCCGCTAAGACCCCGGGACAGGGATACAATGAGCAGTTCTTC. The V call is TRBV6-6, the J call TRBJ2-1; 9 bases align to TRBD1. This CDR3 contains 15 residues. The V gene's germline CDR1 is MNHNY and CDR2 SVGAGI (reference sequence). J was trimmed by 4 bases and V by 11 bases; bases with no gene match: 12.

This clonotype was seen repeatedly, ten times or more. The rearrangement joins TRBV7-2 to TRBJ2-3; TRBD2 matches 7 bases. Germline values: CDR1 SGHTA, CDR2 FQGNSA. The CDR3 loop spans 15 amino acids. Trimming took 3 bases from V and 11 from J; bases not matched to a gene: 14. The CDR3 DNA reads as TGTGCCAGCAGCTTTTTCGGGGGGACTTCTACTGGGCAGTATTTT. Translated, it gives CASSFFGGTSTGQYF.

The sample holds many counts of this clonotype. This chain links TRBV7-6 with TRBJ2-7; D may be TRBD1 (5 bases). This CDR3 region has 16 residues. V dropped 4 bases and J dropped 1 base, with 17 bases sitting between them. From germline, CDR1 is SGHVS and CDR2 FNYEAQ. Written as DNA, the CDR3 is TGTGCCAGCAGCTATCTCGCCGACGCAGGGTCCTACGAGCAGTACTTC. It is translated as CASSYLADAGSYEQYF.

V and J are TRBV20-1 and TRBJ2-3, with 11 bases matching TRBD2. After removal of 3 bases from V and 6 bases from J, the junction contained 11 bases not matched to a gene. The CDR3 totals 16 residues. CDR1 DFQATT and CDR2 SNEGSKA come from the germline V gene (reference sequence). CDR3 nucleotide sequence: TGCAGTGCTAGGCTCCTACTAGCGGGGGCGGAGGATACGCAGTATTTT. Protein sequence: CSARLLLAGAEDTQYF.

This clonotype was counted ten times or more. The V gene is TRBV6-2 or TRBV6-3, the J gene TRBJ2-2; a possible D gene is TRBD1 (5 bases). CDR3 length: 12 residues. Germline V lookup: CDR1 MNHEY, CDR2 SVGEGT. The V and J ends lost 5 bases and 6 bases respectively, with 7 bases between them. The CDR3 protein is CASSAGSGELFF. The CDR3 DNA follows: TGTGCCAGCAGTGCAGGGTCCGGGGAGCTGTTTTTT.

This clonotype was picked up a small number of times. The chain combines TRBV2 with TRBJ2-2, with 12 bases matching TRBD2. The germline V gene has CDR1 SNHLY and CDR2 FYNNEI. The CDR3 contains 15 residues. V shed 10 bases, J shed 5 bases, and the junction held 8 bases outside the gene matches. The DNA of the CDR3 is TGTGCCACCCGCGGACTAGCGGGGACGACCGGGGAGCTGTTTTTT. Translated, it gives CATRGLAGTTGELFF.

This CDR3 is CASSFPSHFAGARVEQFF. The CDR3, as DNA: TGTGCCAGCAGCTTCCCCTCCCATTTTGCGGGGGCCAGGGTTGAGCAGTTCTTC. V and J are TRBV11-3 and TRBJ2-1, with a tentative D call TRBD2 (7 bases). V was shortened by 3 bases and J by 9 bases, with 27 bases between the two germline ends. The CDR3 is 18 residues long. CDR1 and CDR2 from the germline V gene are SGHNT and YENEEA.

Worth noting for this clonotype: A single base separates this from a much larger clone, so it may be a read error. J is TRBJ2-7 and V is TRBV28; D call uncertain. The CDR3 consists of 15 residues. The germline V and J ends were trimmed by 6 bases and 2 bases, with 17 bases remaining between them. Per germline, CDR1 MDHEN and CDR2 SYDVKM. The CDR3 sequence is CASSRRATRPYEQYV. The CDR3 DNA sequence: TGTGCCAGCAGCCGTAGGGCGACCAGACCCTACGAGCAGTACGTC.

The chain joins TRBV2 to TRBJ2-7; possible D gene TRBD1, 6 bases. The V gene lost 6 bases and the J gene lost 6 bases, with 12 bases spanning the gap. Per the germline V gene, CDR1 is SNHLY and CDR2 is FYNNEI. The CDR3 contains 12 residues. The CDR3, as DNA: TGTGCCAGCAGACCCGACAGGACCGAGCAGTACTTC. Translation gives CASRPDRTEQYF.

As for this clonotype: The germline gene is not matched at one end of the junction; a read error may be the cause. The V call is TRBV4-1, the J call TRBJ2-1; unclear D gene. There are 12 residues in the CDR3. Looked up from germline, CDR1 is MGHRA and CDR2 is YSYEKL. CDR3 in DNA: TGTGCCAGCAGCCAAGAAACGGATGAGCAGTTCTTC. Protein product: CASSQETDEQFF.